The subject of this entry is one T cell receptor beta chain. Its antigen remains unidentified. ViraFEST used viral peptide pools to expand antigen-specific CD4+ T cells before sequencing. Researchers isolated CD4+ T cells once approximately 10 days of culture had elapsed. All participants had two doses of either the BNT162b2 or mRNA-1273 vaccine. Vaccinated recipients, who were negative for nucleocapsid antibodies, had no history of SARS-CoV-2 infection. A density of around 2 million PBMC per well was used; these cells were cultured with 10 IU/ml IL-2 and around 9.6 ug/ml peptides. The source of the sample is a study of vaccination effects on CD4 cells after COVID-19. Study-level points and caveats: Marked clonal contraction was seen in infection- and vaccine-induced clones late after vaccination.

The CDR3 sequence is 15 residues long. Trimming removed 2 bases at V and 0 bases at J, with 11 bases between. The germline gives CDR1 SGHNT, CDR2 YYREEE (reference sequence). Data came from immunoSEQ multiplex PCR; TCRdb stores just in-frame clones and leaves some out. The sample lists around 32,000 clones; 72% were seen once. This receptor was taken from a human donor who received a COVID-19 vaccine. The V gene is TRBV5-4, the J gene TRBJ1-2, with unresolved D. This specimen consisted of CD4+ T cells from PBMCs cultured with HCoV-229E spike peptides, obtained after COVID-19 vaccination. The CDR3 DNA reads TGTGCCAGCAGCTTCCTTTCTGTTCCTAACTATGGCTACACCTTC. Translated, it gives CASSFLSVPNYGYTF.